This TCR beta chain was recorded in a study of beta chain features in type 1 diabetes. Across the whole study: Age, gender and cell yields were similar between patients and healthy donors.

The isolated RNA, all of it, was reverse transcribed, so expressed TCRB transcripts were what got sequenced. Method: immunoSEQ multiplex PCR; TCRdb's copy keeps in-frame clones and lacks some. The data show some 410,000 clones, with roughly 10% seen just once and around 0.05% held by the top ten. Study findings and constraints: When VDJ junctions were examined, type 1 diabetes patients showed fewer insertions and more deletions. Sequencing from cDNA could over-represent high-TCR-expressing cells.

On this clone: The antigen is not known.

The V gene's germline CDR1 is SGHNT and CDR2 YYREEE (reference sequence). V gave up 4 bases and J gave up 2 bases; unmatched junction bases: 5. The CDR3 spans 14 residues. Heparinised blood was drawn once per donor, averaging roughly 120 mL. The V gene is TRBV5-4, the J gene TRBJ1-2, with 7 bases fitting TRBD1. The material sequenced was naive CD4+ T cells from blood. The TCR originated in a woman in her late teens or twenties in good health. The CDR3 loop reads CASSVQGPNYGYTF. The CDR3 coding sequence is TGTGCCAGCAGCGTACAGGGGCCGAACTATGGCTACACCTTC. Filled out from reference TRBV5-4 and TRBJ1-2, the complete variable domain reads ETGVTQSPTHLIKTRGQQVTLRCSSQSGHNTVSWYQQALGQGPQFIFQYYREEENGRGNFPPRFSGLQFPNYSSELNVNALELDDSALYLCASSVQGPNYGYTFGSGTRLTVV.